This entry describes one TCR beta chain. Only one count was recorded for this clone. There is no known antigen for this receptor. Base qualities are missing; no much larger clone stands one base away. The source of the sample is a study of control samples from healthy donors and cancer patients (dated by TCRdb to about 2020). The method behind the library was the immunoSEQ multiplex PCR assay. TCRdb holds this immuneACCESS table with in-frame rearrangements only. Some clones are missing; in checked studies, unresolved V genes explain under half, and the rest has no known cause. Within this sample are roughly 98,000 clones, with 80% to 95% of them counted one time only. The ten largest clonotypes hold approximately 7.9% of the sample. The CDR3 covers 12 residues, taking in both the cysteine and the phenylalanine. The sequence is cut down to CDR3 DNA, 36 bases in frame from base 1. A distance of 11 bases separates the germline ends of V and J, which lose 10 bases and 2 bases respectively. CDR1 SNHLY and CDR2 FYNNEI are derived from the germline V gene.

Sequencing was done on a sample of blood. Here the chain combines TRBV2 and TRBJ1-2; the D gene remains uncertain. The clonotype originates from a man aged 18 to 29 in good health. The sequence in DNA is TGTGCCACCATAACGGGGAACTATGGCTACACCTTC. It is translated as CATITGNYGYTF.